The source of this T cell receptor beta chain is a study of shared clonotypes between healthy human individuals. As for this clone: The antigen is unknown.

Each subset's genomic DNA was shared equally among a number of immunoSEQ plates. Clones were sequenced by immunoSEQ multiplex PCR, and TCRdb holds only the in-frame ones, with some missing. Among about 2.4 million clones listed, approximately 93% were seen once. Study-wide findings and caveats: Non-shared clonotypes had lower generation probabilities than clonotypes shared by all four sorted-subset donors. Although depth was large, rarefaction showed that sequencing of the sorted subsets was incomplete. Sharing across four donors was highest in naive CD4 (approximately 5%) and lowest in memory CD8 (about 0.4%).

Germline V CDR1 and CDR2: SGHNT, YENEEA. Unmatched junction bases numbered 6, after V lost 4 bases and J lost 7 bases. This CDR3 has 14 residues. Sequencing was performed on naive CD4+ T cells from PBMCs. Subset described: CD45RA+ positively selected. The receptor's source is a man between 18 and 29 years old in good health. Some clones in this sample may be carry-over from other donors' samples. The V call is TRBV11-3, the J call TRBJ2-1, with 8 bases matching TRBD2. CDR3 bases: TGTGCCAGCAGCTCCGGGAGGGCAGTGAATGAGCAGTTCTTC. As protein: CASSSGRAVNEQFF.